Below are 2 T cell receptor beta chains sequenced from a single sample in a study of tumor-infiltrating lymphocytes in glioblastoma multiforme. Multiple V-beta primers and a C-beta primer amplified TCRB from RNA. TCRdb recomputed calls from the multiplex PCR reads with MiXCR, one row per CDR3 protein. Of 7,500 to 10,000 distinct CDR3 sequences listed, about 67% were seen once; the top ten hold around 55%. Sequenced input: brain tumor tissue. These receptors all stem from a male donor with glioblastoma.

This chain connects TRBV2 to TRBJ1-5; D unclear. Germline CDR1 is SNHLY and CDR2 is FYNNEI. Trimming stripped 2 bases from V and 15 bases from J, with 17 bases between. The CDR3 has 13 residues. The CDR3 bases are TGTGCCAGCAGTGAACGTACTCGAGCCCGGGGGCATTTT. Its protein is CASSERTRARGHF.

This rearrangement joins TRBV6-5 to TRBJ2-3; either TRBD1 or TRBD2 may fit D (5 bases each). This CDR3 comprises 15 residues. Germline loops: CDR1 MNHEY, CDR2 SVGAGI. V was clipped by 4 bases and J by 4 bases, with 15 bases between them. The CDR3 loop is CASSFSWGSPDTQYF. CDR3 nucleotide sequence: TGTGCCAGCAGTTTCTCCTGGGGGTCCCCAGATACGCAGTATTTT.